This T cell receptor beta chain was captured by sequencing in a study of human T cells and chemical hapten exposure. Across the whole study: Per-sample TCR yields varied mainly from small pooled library volume differences. Study-wide points: Sensitizing with DPC caused no change in TCRs above 1 in 1000 frequency.

This CDR3 spans 15 amino acids. V lost 1 base to trimming and J lost 5 bases; unmatched junction nucleotides: 6. Germline V gene data show CDR1 as MGHRA and CDR2 as YSYEKL. Individual cDNA molecules had unique molecular identifiers attached to them by the library. As processed by the authors: TCR counts had a median of approximately 87,000 per sample and spanned roughly 20,000 to 750,000. MiXCR, run by TCRdb on the RACE reads, gives a single entry per CDR3 protein. These V and J calls derive from TCRdb rather than the authors' analysis. The sample lists just over 90,000 distinct CDR3 sequences, roughly 8% occurring once. Documented time point: healthy volunteer bleed at 2 weeks. It was unfractionated whole blood from which total RNA was extracted. Of note for this clonotype: Its antigen is undetermined.

The chain recombines TRBV4-1 with TRBJ2-3; 7 nucleotides match TRBD2. Sequencing was carried out using whole blood. The source of this sequence is a female donor in good health. Some clones in this sample may be carry-over from other donors' samples. CDR3 bases: TGCGCCAGCAGCCAAGGTAGCGGGCCCAAAGATACGCAGTATTTT. Residues: CASSQGSGPKDTQYF.